The rows below give T cell receptor beta chains drawn from one sample of a study of T cells in Graves' hyperthyroidism and ophthalmopathy. TCRdb reprocessed the multiplex PCR reads with MiXCR, giving one entry per CDR3 protein. Of fewer than 30,000 distinct CDR3 sequences in the sample, 45% to 50% are singletons; the top ten hold roughly 25%. The sample taken for sequencing was blood. The receptors come from a woman between 35 and 50 years old with Graves' hyperthyroidism that later progressed to Graves' ophthalmopathy. Both conserved end residues are part of each CDR3. A D gene is named only where the DNA matches it firmly. Clone size is not always given. Where it is, it says once, few, many or a class for expanded clones.

J | size | D | V | CDR3 | DNA
TRBJ1-1 | medium-sized | . | TRBV7-2 | CASSTDRTINTEAFF | TGTGCCAGCAGCACGGACAGAACCATAAACACTGAAGCTTTCTTT
TRBJ1-1 | few | . | TRBV10-3 | CAISDGGNTEAFF | TGTGCCATCAGTGATGGAGGGAACACTGAAGCTTTCTTT
TRBJ2-7 | . | TRBD2 | TRBV2 | CASAIASGNYEQYF | TGTGCCAGCGCAATTGCTAGCGGGAACTACGAGCAGTACTTC
TRBJ1-4 | many | . | TRBV6-4 | CASGGTDNHGNEKLFF | TGTGCCAGCGGGGGAACGGACAATCACGGTAATGAAAAACTGTTTTTT
TRBJ2-2 | few | . | TRBV7-2 | CASSPVSSSTGELFF | TGTGCCAGCAGCCCCGTCTCGTCATCCACCGGGGAGCTGTTTTTT
TRBJ2-3 | once | TRBD1 | TRBV9 | CASSARTGSTDTQYF | TGTGCCAGCAGCGCCCGGACAGGTAGCACAGATACGCAGTATTTT
TRBJ2-2 | once | TRBD2 | TRBV5-4 | CASSSGTSGELFF | TGTGCCAGCAGCTCAGGGACTAGCGGGGAGCTGTTTTTT
TRBJ2-5 | many | . | TRBV5-1 | CASASGRRETQYF | TGCGCCAGCGCCTCGGGTCGGCGAGAGACCCAGTACTTC
TRBJ1-1 | few | TRBD1 | TRBV25-1 | CASRTGQRVTEAFF | TGTGCCAGCAGAACGGGACAGCGGGTCACTGAAGCTTTCTTT
TRBJ1-2 | . | TRBD1 | TRBV19 | CASTRTGGVYGYTF | TGTGCCAGTACCCGGACAGGCGGTGTCTATGGCTACACCTTC
TRBJ2-1 | . | . | TRBV4-2 | CASSQLTGVEQFF | TGTGCCAGCAGCCAACTAACAGGTGTTGAGCAGTTCTTC
TRBJ1-3 | . | . | TRBV20-1 | CSAPRDGSGNTIYF | TGCAGTGCGCCCCGGGACGGCTCTGGAAACACCATATATTTT
TRBJ2-7 | few | . | TRBV7-2 | CASSRRKTYEQYF | TGTGCCAGCTCTCGACGCAAAACCTACGAGCAGTACTTC